A selection of T cell receptor beta chains follows, all from one sample in a study of shared clonotypes between healthy human individuals. Assay used: immunoSEQ multiplex PCR; TCRdb lists only in-frame clones, some missing. The sample holds about 680,000 clones, more than 70% seen once. Sequenced material: memory CD4+ T cells sorted from blood. Receptors originate from a woman in her 30s in good health. CDR3s include the opening cysteine and the closing phenylalanine or tryptophan. D genes are given only for firm matches. Clone size is given for some rows only: seen once, a few or many times, or a class if the clone is expanded.

abundance	v_gene	j_gene	d_gene	CDR3nt	CDR3aa
-	TRBV5-1	TRBJ2-7	TRBD1	TGCGCCAGCAACTCCGACGGGACAGAATACGAGCAGTACTTC	CASNSDGTEYEQYF
many	TRBV29-1	TRBJ1-1	-	TGCAGCGTTGATAGCCCAGAGAACACTGAAGCTTTCTTT	CSVDSPENTEAFF
-	TRBV2	TRBJ2-7	TRBD2	TGTGCCAGCAGGTCAAGCGGGAGGTCCTACGAGCAGTACTTC	CASRSSGRSYEQYF
-	TRBV5-1	TRBJ2-5	-	TGCGCCAGCAGCTTGGGTATAGGGGGTGCGGAAGAGACCCAGTACTTC	CASSLGIGGAEETQYF
-	TRBV18	TRBJ2-7	-	TGTGCCAGCTCACTCCGGGAGCCCTACGAGCAGTACTTC	CASSLREPYEQYF
-	TRBV16	TRBJ2-4	-	TGTGCCAGCAGCGTAGCAGGGACCGGGAGTAACATTCAGTACTTC	CASSVAGTGSNIQYF
-	TRBV7-3	TRBJ2-5	-	TGTGCCAGCAGCCCCAAAAGAGCGGCTAGCCGAGAGACCCAGTACTTC	CASSPKRAASRETQYF
-	TRBV19	TRBJ2-7	-	TGTGCCAGTAGTACCTCTAGTGGCGAGCAGTACTTC	CASSTSSGEQYF
-	TRBV6-1	TRBJ2-7	-	TGTGCCAGCAGTGCCGGGACGCACTCCTACGAGCAGTACTTC	CASSAGTHSYEQYF
-	TRBV29-1	TRBJ2-5	-	TGCAGCGTAGCCGCACATTCGAAAGAGACCCAGTACTTC	CSVAAHSKETQYF
many	TRBV30	TRBJ2-1	TRBD2	TGTGCCTGTACGTACCGACCGCCGGGACTAGCGGGAGGGCCTATCTCCTACAATGAGCAGTTCTTC	CACTYRPPGLAGGPISYNEQFF
-	TRBV7-9	TRBJ2-5	-	TGTGCCAGCAGCTTAACCAACCAAGAGACCCAGTACTTC	CASSLTNQETQYF
-	TRBV6-5	TRBJ1-1	-	TGTGCCAGCAGTTACAGGGAGGTCGGAATGAACACTGAAGCTTTCTTT	CASSYREVGMNTEAFF
-	TRBV30	TRBJ1-2	-	TGTGCCTGGAGTGTACGCAGGACGGGTGGCTACACCTTC	CAWSVRRTGGYTF
-	TRBV5-1	TRBJ2-7	-	TGCGCCAGCAGCACCGGGGACTTCTCCTACGAGCAGTACTTC	CASSTGDFSYEQYF